Listed here are 17 T cell receptor beta chains from one sample, sequenced in a study of T cells in placental villitis. Sequencing used immunoSEQ v4. This table comes from immunoSEQ multiplex PCR, and its TCRdb copy is limited to in-frame clones, with some not included. The sample shows 2,000 to 2,500 clones, 82% of them seen only once. Sequenced material: placental tissue containing maternal and fetal cells. The receptors were gathered from a human patient with infectious villitis; the placental T cells may come from both mother and fetus.

The chain combines TRBV5-4 with TRBJ1-2, with 8 bases that match TRBD1. CDR3 length equals 15 residues. The germline CDR1 and CDR2 sequences are SGHNT and YYREEE (reference sequence). Losses at the gene ends were 0 bases for V and 5 bases for J; bases not matched to a gene: 6. CDR3 nucleotides: TGTGCCAGCAGCTTGGCGGGCAGGGGGCGTTATGGCTACACCTTC. Translation gives CASSLAGRGRYGYTF. Filled out from reference TRBV5-4 and TRBJ1-2, the complete variable domain reads ETGVTQSPTHLIKTRGQQVTLRCSSQSGHNTVSWYQQALGQGPQFIFQYYREEENGRGNFPPRFSGLQFPNYSSELNVNALELDDSALYLCASSLAGRGRYGYTFGSGTRLTVV.

This clone was counted only a few times. This sequence joins TRBV15 and TRBJ1-2; 9 nucleotides line up with TRBD1. The germline V gene has CDR1 LNHNV and CDR2 YYDKDF (reference sequence). The CDR3 is 14 residues long. V dropped 3 bases and J dropped 5; count of bases not matched to a gene: 4. The CDR3 region has the DNA TGTGCCACCAGCAGGCCCGGGACAGGGTATGGCTACACCTTC. Translated, it gives CATSRPGTGYGYTF.

The V call is TRBV2, the J call TRBJ2-7; possibly TRBD1 for D (5 bases). The CDR3 length is 14 residues. Germline CDR1 is SNHLY and CDR2 is FYNNEI. V lost 4 bases and J 0 bases, leaving 10 bases between the germline ends. CDR3 DNA sequence: TGTGCCAGCAGTGTTGCCAGGGACTCCTACGAGCAGTACTTC. This translates into CASSVARDSYEQYF.

The V call is TRBV19, the J call TRBJ2-7; 10 positions match TRBD1. The germline gives CDR1 LNHDA, CDR2 SQIVND (reference sequence). V shed 5 bases, J shed 6 bases, and the junction held 4 bases outside the gene matches. This CDR3 contains 13 residues. CDR3 in amino acids: CASSRQGAGEQYF. The CDR3, as DNA: TGTGCCAGTAGTCGACAGGGGGCTGGCGAGCAGTACTTC.

V usage is TRBV5-1 and J usage is TRBJ1-5; D is unclear. Germline lookup yields CDR1 SGHRS and CDR2 YFSETQ. This CDR3 contains 13 residues. Between the trimmed V and J ends, which lost 1 base and 5 bases, there was a span of 7 bases. The CDR3 here is CASSLNSDQPQHF. The CDR3 bases are TGCGCCAGCAGCTTGAACAGCGATCAGCCCCAGCATTTT.

The V call is TRBV19, the J call TRBJ1-5, with TRBD1 matching over 7 bases. The CDR3 spans 16 residues. The germline V gene has CDR1 LNHDA and CDR2 SQIVND (reference sequence). V was pared by 6 bases and J by 7 bases, with 15 bases of the junction left unmatched. The CDR3 here is CASRVTGEGSGQPQHF. The CDR3 coding sequence is TGTGCCAGTAGAGTTACAGGGGAGGGATCGGGCCAGCCCCAGCATTTT. Full variable domain (outside the CDR3, taken from reference TRBV19 and TRBJ1-5): DGGITQSPKYLFRKEGQNVTLSCEQNLNHDAMYWYRQDPGQGLRLIYYSQIVNDFQKGDIAEGYSVSREKKESFPLTVTSAQKNPTAFYLCASRVTGEGSGQPQHFGDGTRLSIL.

J is TRBJ1-1 and V is TRBV2; weak D call: TRBD1 (5 bases). Germline CDR1 SNHLY, CDR2 FYNNEI. The CDR3 is 15 residues long. Trimming pared 8 bases from V and 2 bases from J, leaving 18 bases between. The CDR3 nucleotides read TGTGCCAGCGGGAGTGCTACGGGGGGTAACACTGAAGCTTTCTTT. This gives the protein CASGSATGGNTEAFF.

The rearrangement links TRBV2 to TRBJ2-7; 9 positions match TRBD2. Germline V CDR1 and CDR2: SNHLY, FYNNEI. Trimming took 6 bases from V and 5 from J; bases not matched to a gene: 11. The CDR3 is 15 amino acids. In DNA form, the CDR3 reads TGTGCCAGCAGGGCTCCGGGACTAGCAGCCCACGAGCAGTACTTC. Translated, it gives CASRAPGLAAHEQYF. The full variable domain, rest sourced from reference TRBV2 and TRBJ2-7, is EPEVTQTPSHQVTQMGQEVILRCVPISNHLYFYWYRQILGQKVEFLVSFYNNEISEKSEIFDDQFSVERPDGSNFTLKIRSTKLEDSAMYFCASRAPGLAAHEQYFGPGTRLTVT.

The chain uses TRBV13 and TRBJ2-1, with 9 bases that match TRBD2. The CDR3 covers 16 residues. The J segment lost 5 bases and the V segment lost 1 base, leaving 6 bases of the junction unmatched. Germline V gene lookup returns CDR1 PRHDT and CDR2 FYEKMQ (reference sequence). The CDR3 loop reads CASSLARRGGDNEQFF. CDR3 nucleotides: TGTGCCAGCAGCTTAGCGAGGCGGGGGGGAGACAATGAGCAGTTCTTC.

J is TRBJ2-7 and V is TRBV19, with TRBD1 identical over 8 bases. The germline V gene has CDR1 LNHDA and CDR2 SQIVND (reference sequence). The CDR3 covers 12 residues. The V gene end was trimmed by 5 bases and the J gene end by 6 bases; junction bases not matched to a gene: 3. The CDR3 bases are TGTGCCAGTAGTCCCGGACAGGGCGAGCAGTACTTC. Protein: CASSPGQGEQYF. The full variable domain, rest sourced from reference TRBV19 and TRBJ2-7, is DGGITQSPKYLFRKEGQNVTLSCEQNLNHDAMYWYRQDPGQGLRLIYYSQIVNDFQKGDIAEGYSVSREKKESFPLTVTSAQKNPTAFYLCASSPGQGEQYFGPGTRLTVT.

The chain has TRBV11-3 and TRBJ2-5; D might be TRBD1 (5 bases). V lost 5 bases to trimming and J lost 4 bases, with 17 bases between them. From germline, CDR1 is SGHNT and CDR2 YENEEA. CDR3 length: 15 amino acids. The CDR3 protein is CASSRWQGSGETQYF. In DNA, the CDR3 is TGTGCCAGCAGCCGTTGGCAGGGATCAGGAGAGACCCAGTACTTC.

The chain uses TRBV30 and TRBJ2-7, with 9 bases matching TRBD2. V lost 2 bases and J lost 5; bases outside the gene matches: 7. Germline V gives CDR1 GTSNPN, CDR2 SVGIG (reference sequence). CDR3 length: 14 amino acids. This CDR3 is CAWSLGLAQDEQYF. CDR3 nucleotide sequence: TGTGCCTGGAGTCTGGGACTAGCCCAGGACGAGCAGTACTTC.

The chain has TRBV29-1 and TRBJ2-1; D gene ambiguous. The CDR3 is 11 amino acids. CDR1 is SQVTM, CDR2 ANQGSEA, per germline. The CDR3 spells CSLLKSNEQFF. DNA of the CDR3: TGCAGTCTTTTAAAAAGTAATGAGCAGTTCTTC.

The chain combines TRBV3-1 (or the pseudogene TRBV3-2) with TRBJ2-5; perhaps TRBD2 as D (5 bases). Trimming pared 0 bases from V and 2 bases from J, leaving 13 bases between. CDR1 LGHDT and CDR2 YNNKEL come from the germline V gene (reference sequence). CDR3 size: 16 residues. In DNA form, the CDR3 reads TGTGCCAGCAGCCAAGATCGGAGGTCGTCGCAAGAGACCCAGTACTTC. Its translation is CASSQDRRSSQETQYF.

This clone turned up a few times. The V call is TRBV5-3, the J call TRBJ1-1; no reliable D call. TRBV5-3 is an ORF for which the function is uncertain. Deletions cut 1 base from V and 3 bases from J, with 10 bases between. The CDR3 runs 14 residues. CDR3 sequence: CARSLWEEDTEAFF. The DNA for the CDR3 is TGTGCCAGAAGCTTGTGGGAAGAGGACACTGAAGCTTTCTTT.

CDR3 amino acids: CASSQDPGGSYEQYF. CDR3 nucleotides: TGCGCCAGCAGCCAAGATCCAGGGGGCTCCTACGAGCAGTACTTC. The chain couples TRBV4-1 to TRBJ2-7, with 7 nucleotides matching TRBD1. The CDR3 loop spans 15 amino acids. V lost 0 bases and J lost 0; bases outside the gene matches: 2. The germline CDR1 and CDR2 sequences are MGHRA and YSYEKL.

The chain links TRBV5-1 to TRBJ2-7; tentatively, D is TRBD1 (6 bases). This CDR3 has 13 amino acids. Germline CDR1 SGHRS, CDR2 YFSETQ. V was trimmed by 1 base and J by 4 bases, leaving 9 bases between them. In DNA, the CDR3 is TGCGCCAGCAGCTTGACAGGGTTTTACGAGCAGTACTTC. Translated: CASSLTGFYEQYF.